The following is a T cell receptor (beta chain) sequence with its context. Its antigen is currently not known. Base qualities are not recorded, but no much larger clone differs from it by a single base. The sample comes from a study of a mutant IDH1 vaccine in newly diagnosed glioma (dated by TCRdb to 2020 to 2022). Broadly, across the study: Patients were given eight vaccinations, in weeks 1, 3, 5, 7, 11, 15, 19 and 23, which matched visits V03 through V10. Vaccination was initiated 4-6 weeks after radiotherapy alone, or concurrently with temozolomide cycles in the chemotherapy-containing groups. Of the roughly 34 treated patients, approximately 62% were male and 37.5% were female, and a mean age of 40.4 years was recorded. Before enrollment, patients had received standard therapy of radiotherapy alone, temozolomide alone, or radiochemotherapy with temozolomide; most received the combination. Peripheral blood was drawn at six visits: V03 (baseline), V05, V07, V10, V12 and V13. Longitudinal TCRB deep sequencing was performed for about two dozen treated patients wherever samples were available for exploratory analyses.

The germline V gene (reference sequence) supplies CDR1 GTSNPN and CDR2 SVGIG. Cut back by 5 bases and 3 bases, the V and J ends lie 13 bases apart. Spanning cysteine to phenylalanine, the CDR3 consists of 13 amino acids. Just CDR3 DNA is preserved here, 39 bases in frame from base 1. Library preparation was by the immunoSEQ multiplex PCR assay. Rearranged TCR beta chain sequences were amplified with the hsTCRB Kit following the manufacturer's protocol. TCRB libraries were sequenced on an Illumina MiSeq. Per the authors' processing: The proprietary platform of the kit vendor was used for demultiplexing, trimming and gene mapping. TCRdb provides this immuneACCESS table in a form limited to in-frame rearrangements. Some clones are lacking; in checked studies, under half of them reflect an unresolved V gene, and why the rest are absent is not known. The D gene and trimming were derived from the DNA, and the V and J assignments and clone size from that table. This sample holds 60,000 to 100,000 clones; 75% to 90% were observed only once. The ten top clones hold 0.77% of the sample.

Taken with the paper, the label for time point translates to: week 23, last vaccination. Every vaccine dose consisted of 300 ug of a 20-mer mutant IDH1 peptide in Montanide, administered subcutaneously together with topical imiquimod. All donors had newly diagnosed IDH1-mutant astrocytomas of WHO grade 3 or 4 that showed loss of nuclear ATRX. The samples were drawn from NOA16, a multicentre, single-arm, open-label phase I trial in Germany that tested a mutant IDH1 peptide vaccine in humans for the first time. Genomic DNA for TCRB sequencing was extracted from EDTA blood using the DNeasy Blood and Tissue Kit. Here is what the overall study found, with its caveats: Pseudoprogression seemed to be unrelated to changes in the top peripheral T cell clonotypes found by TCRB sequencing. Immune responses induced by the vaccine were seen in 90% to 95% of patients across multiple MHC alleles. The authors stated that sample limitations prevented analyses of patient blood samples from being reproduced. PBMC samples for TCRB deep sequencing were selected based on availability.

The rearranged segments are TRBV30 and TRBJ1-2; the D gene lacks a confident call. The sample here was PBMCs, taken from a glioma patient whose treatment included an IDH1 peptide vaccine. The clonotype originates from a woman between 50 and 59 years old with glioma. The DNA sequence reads TGTGCCTGGGAGATGAGTTCGTACTATGGCTACACCTTC. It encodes CAWEMSSYYGYTF.